These T cell receptor beta chains were read from a single sample in a study of blood T cell repertoires in COVID-19. TCRdb's table, derived via immunoSEQ multiplex PCR, lists solely in-frame clones and lacks some. Of hundreds of thousands of clones listed, over 75% are singletons. The material sequenced was PBMCs or T cells enriched from blood (not recorded which). These receptors originate from a man aged 30 to 39 who had recovered from COVID-19. Each CDR3 is given with its conserved first and last residue. The D gene is left open where the match is weak. Clone size is stated in some rows and not others, as once, few, many or a class when expanded.

>-|-|TRBV5-1|TRBJ2-7
CASSPAARSSYEQYF
TGCGCCAGCAGCCCCGCGGCCCGAAGCTCCTACGAGCAGTACTTC
>TRBD1|once|TRBV7-2|TRBJ1-2
CASSSRTGQNYGYTF
TGTGCCAGCAGCTCCCGGACAGGGCAAAACTATGGCTACACCTTC
>-|-|TRBV27|TRBJ2-2
CASTSGGLPGELFF
TGTGCCAGCACCTCAGGGGGGCTCCCCGGGGAGCTGTTTTTT
>TRBD1|-|TRBV6-5|TRBJ1-5
CASSYSWTGQGQPQHF
TGTGCCAGCAGTTACTCGTGGACAGGGCAGGGTCAGCCCCAGCATTTT
>-|-|TRBV10-1|TRBJ1-1
CASSVQEDTEAFF
TGCGCCAGCAGTGTCCAAGAGGACACTGAAGCTTTCTTT
>TRBD2|-|TRBV3-1/TRBV3-2|TRBJ2-5
CASSQTSGLAPRWETQYF
TGTGCCAGCAGCCAAACGTCGGGACTAGCGCCGAGGTGGGAGACCCAGTACTTC
>TRBD1|-|TRBV7-9|TRBJ2-7
CASSPRGQGSFLQYF
TGTGCCAGCAGCCCCCGGGGACAGGGATCGTTTTTGCAGTACTTC
>-|-|TRBV18|TRBJ1-4
CASSDSPNEKLFF
TGTGCCAGCTCGGACAGCCCGAATGAAAAACTGTTTTTT
>TRBD2|-|TRBV29-1|TRBJ2-1
CSARTSGGYNEQFF
TGCAGCGCCCGGACTAGCGGGGGCTACAATGAGCAGTTCTTC
>TRBD1|-|TRBV27|TRBJ1-1
CASSRNRRQGINTEAFF
TGTGCCAGCAGTCGGAACCGAAGACAGGGCATCAACACTGAAGCTTTCTTT
>-|-|TRBV7-6|TRBJ2-1
CASSLDRGSYNEQFF
TGTGCCAGCAGCTTAGACCGGGGATCTTACAATGAGCAGTTCTTC
>TRBD1|-|TRBV19|TRBJ1-5
CASSMGRGRLYSNQPQHF
TGTGCCAGTAGTATGGGCAGGGGGCGGTTGTATAGCAATCAGCCCCAGCATTTT
>TRBD1|-|TRBV6-5|TRBJ1-1
CASSTRQGGNEAFF
TGTGCCAGCAGTACCCGACAGGGGGGGAATGAAGCTTTCTTT
>-|-|TRBV1|TRBJ2-3
CTSSHHPRTGMRTDTQYF
TGCACCAGCAGCCACCATCCTAGGACAGGGATGAGAACAGATACGCAGTATTTT
>TRBD2|-|TRBV10-1|TRBJ2-3
CASSPTSGSTDTQYF
TGCGCCAGCAGTCCGACTAGCGGGAGTACAGATACGCAGTATTTT
>-|-|TRBV7-9|TRBJ1-1
CASSTQPQGYTEAFF
TGTGCCAGCAGCACACAGCCCCAGGGGTACACTGAAGCTTTCTTT
>-|few|TRBV3-1/TRBV3-2|TRBJ1-5
CASSQDWGDQPQHF
TGTGCCAGCAGCCAAGATTGGGGGGACCAGCCCCAGCATTTT
>-|few|TRBV5-1|TRBJ2-2
CASSLALDSGELFF
TGCGCCAGCAGCTTGGCGCTCGACTCCGGGGAGCTGTTTTTT
>TRBD2|-|TRBV7-2|TRBJ2-3
CASKSRGTSARTDTQYF
TGTGCCAGCAAGTCGAGGGGGACTAGCGCCCGCACAGATACGCAGTATTTT
>TRBD1|few|TRBV19|TRBJ1-2
CASKDREFPNYGYTF
TGTGCCAGTAAAGACAGGGAATTCCCTAACTATGGCTACACCTTC
>TRBD1|-|TRBV27|TRBJ1-2
CASSPSTGFGYTF
TGTGCCAGCAGTCCCTCGACAGGGTTTGGCTACACCTTC
>-|-|TRBV5-6|TRBJ2-7
CASSLSWSSSYEQYF
TGTGCCAGCAGCTTGTCTTGGTCGAGCTCCTACGAGCAGTACTTC
>-|-|TRBV5-1|TRBJ1-1
CASNPDSGSDTEAFF
TGCGCCAGCAACCCAGATTCCGGGTCCGACACTGAAGCTTTCTTT
>-|-|TRBV28|TRBJ1-2
CASSPTGTYGYTF
TGTGCCAGCAGTCCCACAGGTACCTATGGCTACACCTTC
>-|few|TRBV5-1|TRBJ2-2
CASRGSPGDTGELFF
TGCGCCAGCAGGGGATCTCCGGGGGACACCGGGGAGCTGTTTTTT
>-|-|TRBV27|TRBJ2-1
CASLPREAYNEQFF
TGTGCCAGCCTCCCGAGGGAGGCCTACAATGAGCAGTTCTTC
>TRBD2|-|TRBV2|TRBJ2-1
CASSEWSGSYNEQFF
TGTGCCAGCAGTGAATGGAGCGGGAGCTACAATGAGCAGTTCTTC
>-|-|TRBV4-1|TRBJ2-1
CASSPRPLRRDNEQFF
TGCGCCAGCAGCCCGAGGCCCCTTAGGAGGGACAATGAGCAGTTCTTC
>TRBD2|-|TRBV28|TRBJ2-1
CASTHASGGMMDEQFF
TGTGCCAGCACCCACGCGTCGGGGGGGATGATGGATGAGCAGTTCTTC
>TRBD2|-|TRBV11-2|TRBJ2-7
CASSHPSGVGSSYEQYF
TGTGCCAGCAGCCACCCAAGCGGGGTGGGGAGCTCCTACGAGCAGTACTTC
>TRBD1|-|TRBV9|TRBJ2-5
CASSVGARTGGLETQYF
TGTGCCAGCAGCGTAGGAGCCCGGACAGGGGGATTGGAGACCCAGTACTTC
>TRBD2|-|TRBV2|TRBJ2-5
CASRGAGGQETQYF
TGTGCCAGCAGGGGAGCGGGGGGACAAGAGACCCAGTACTTC
>TRBD2|-|TRBV9|TRBJ2-5
CASSSQTSGGETQYF
TGTGCCAGCAGCTCCCAGACTAGCGGGGGAGAGACCCAGTACTTC
>TRBD2|-|TRBV4-1|TRBJ2-5
CASSQEWGLARETQYF
TGCGCCAGCAGCCAAGAATGGGGACTAGCGCGCGAGACCCAGTACTTC
>-|few|TRBV27|TRBJ1-3
CASSLRGESGGNTIYF
TGTGCCAGCAGCCTCCGGGGGGAGAGCGGTGGAAACACCATATATTTT
>-|-|TRBV19|TRBJ1-3
CASSIATGSSGNTIYF
TGTGCCAGTAGTATAGCTACGGGGAGCTCTGGAAACACCATATATTTT
>-|-|TRBV15|TRBJ1-1
CATSRDGGGLGNTEAFF
TGTGCCACCAGCAGAGATGGGGGGGGATTAGGGAACACTGAAGCTTTCTTT
>TRBD2|-|TRBV5-1|TRBJ2-5
CASSSRGSGGPEETQYF
TGCGCCAGCAGCTCCCGGGGTAGCGGGGGACCCGAAGAGACCCAGTACTTC
>-|once|TRBV30|TRBJ1-5
CAWSAPPRTANQPQHF
TGTGCCTGGAGTGCTCCTCCTCGGACAGCAAATCAGCCCCAGCATTTT
>-|-|TRBV5-1|TRBJ2-3
CASSLSSGLVKDTQYF
TGCGCCAGCAGCTTATCGAGCGGCCTTGTGAAAGATACGCAGTATTTT
>-|-|TRBV30|TRBJ1-4
CAWGEGVGLFF
TGTGCCTGGGGGGAGGGTGTCGGACTGTTTTTT
>-|-|TRBV5-6|TRBJ2-5
CASSLVSGIVETQYF
TGTGCCAGCAGCTTGGTTTCAGGGATAGTCGAGACCCAGTACTTC